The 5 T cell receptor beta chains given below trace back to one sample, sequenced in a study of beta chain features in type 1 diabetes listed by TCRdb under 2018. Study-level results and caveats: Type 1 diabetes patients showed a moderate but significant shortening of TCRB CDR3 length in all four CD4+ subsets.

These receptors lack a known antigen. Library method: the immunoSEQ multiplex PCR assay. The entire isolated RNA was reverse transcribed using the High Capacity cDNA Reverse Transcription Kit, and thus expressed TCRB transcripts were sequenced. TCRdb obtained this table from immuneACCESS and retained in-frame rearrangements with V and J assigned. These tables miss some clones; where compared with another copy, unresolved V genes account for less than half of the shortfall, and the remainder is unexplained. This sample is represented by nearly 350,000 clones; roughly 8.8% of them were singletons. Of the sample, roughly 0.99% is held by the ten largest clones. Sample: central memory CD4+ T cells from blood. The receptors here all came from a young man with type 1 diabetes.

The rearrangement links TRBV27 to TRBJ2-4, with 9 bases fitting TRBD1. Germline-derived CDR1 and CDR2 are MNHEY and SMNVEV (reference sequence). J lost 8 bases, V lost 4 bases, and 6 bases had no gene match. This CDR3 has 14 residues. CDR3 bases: TGTGCCAGCAGTTCCAGGGACAGGGTCGACATTCAGTACTTC. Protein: CASSSRDRVDIQYF.

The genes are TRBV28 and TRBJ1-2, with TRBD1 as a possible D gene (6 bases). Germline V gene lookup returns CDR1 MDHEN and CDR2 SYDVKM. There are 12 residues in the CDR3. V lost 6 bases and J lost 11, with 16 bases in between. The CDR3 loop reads CASSYRDMWYTF. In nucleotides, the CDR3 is TGTGCCAGCAGCTACAGGGATATGTGGTACACCTTC.

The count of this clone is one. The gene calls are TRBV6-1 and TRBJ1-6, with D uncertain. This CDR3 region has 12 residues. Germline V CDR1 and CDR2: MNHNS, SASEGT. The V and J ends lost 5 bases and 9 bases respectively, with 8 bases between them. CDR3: CASSWRGSPLHF. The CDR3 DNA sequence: TGTGCCAGCAGTTGGCGTGGTTCACCCCTCCACTTT.

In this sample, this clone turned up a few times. CDR3 protein: CSVGDPNSPLHF. CDR3 nucleotides: TGCAGCGTAGGGGACCCTAATTCACCCCTCCACTTT. The chain is built from TRBV29-1 and TRBJ1-6; tentative D call: TRBD1 (5 bases). CDR3 size: 12 residues. Deletions cut 6 bases from V and 6 bases from J, with 9 bases between. In germline, CDR1 is SQVTM, CDR2 ANQGSEA.

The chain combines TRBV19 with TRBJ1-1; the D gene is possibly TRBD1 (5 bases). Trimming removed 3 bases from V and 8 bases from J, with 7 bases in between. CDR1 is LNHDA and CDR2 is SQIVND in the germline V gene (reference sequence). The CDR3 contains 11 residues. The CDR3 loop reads CASSIGGEAFF. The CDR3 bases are TGTGCCAGTAGTATCGGGGGAGAAGCTTTCTTT.